This T cell receptor (beta chain) was recorded in a study of cytomegalovirus exposure and HLA in healthy donors. General study results and limits: In a later analysis, HLA-C alleles had the fewest associated TCRs, DRB1 alleles the most.

In the case of this clone: As yet, its antigen is unknown.

PCR employed 60 Vbeta and 13 Jbeta primers. The data were produced by immunoSEQ multiplex PCR, yet TCRdb's version contains in-frame clones alone and is incomplete. The sample carries over 150,000 clones, roughly two thirds recorded once. Trimming left V 3 bases short and J 6 bases short, with 18 bases between. This CDR3 has 16 amino acids. Per the germline V gene, CDR1 is MDHEN and CDR2 is SYDVKM. The chain is built from TRBV28 and TRBJ1-5, with a tentative D call TRBD1 (5 bases). Sequenced sample: PBMCs. This sequence originates from a woman aged 18-30 years in good health and CMV-seropositive. The CDR3 DNA follows: TGTGCCAGCAGTTTTTCTGGGGGGTTTGAACGTCAGCCCCAGCATTTT. As protein: CASSFSGGFERQPQHF.